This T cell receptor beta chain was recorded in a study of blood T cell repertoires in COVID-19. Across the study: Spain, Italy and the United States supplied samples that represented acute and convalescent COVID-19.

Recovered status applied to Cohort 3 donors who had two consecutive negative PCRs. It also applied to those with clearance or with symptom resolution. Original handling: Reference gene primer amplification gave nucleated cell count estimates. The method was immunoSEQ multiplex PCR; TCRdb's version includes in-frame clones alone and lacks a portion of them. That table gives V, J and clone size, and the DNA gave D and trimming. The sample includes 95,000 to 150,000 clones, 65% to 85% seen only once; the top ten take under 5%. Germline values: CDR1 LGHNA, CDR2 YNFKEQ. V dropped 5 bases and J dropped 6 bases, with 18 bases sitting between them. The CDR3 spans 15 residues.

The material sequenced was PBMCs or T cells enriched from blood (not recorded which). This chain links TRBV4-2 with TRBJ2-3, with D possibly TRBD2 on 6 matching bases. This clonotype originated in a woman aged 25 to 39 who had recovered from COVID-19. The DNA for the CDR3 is TGTGCCAGCAGCGGGACGGGAGTAGTGTTTGATACGCAGTATTTT. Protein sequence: CASSGTGVVFDTQYF.